This T cell receptor (beta chain) was identified in a study of T cell responses to AZD1222 COVID-19 vaccine. This CDR3 comprises 16 residues. V was shortened by 6 bases and J by 1 base, with 15 bases between the two germline ends. The V gene's germline CDR1 is MNHEY and CDR2 SMNVEV (reference sequence). Data came from immunoSEQ multiplex PCR; TCRdb stores just in-frame clones and leaves some out. The table has some 130,000 clones, roughly nine tenths seen once. The rearrangement joins TRBV27 to TRBJ1-4, with D possibly matching TRBD1 (5 bases). This sample comprised peripheral blood, obtained on day 0 of AZD1222 vaccination. The sequence was collected from an adult in good health. CDR3 sequence (DNA): TGTGCCAGCAGCGACAGCGACGGTAGAACTAATGAAAAACTGTTTTTT. Protein sequence: CASSDSDGRTNEKLFF.